The present entry profiles one T cell receptor (beta chain) with its context. Its matching antigen is unknown. The CDR3 contains 13 residues. Trimming took 4 bases from V and 6 from J, leaving 12 bases between them. CDR1 is LNHNV and CDR2 is YYDKDF in the germline V gene (reference sequence). This record belongs to a study of cytomegalovirus exposure and HLA in healthy donors. Study-wide points: For most TCR beta V segments, an earlier analysis put the productive rate at about 87% or about 30% of the time. An apparent linkage of common viral pathogens to several of the most significant clusters emerged in a later analysis.

This PCR relied on a set of 60 Vbeta primers and 13 Jbeta primers. Profiled with immunoSEQ multiplex PCR; TCRdb holds only in-frame clones, not every one. The sample carries under 150,000 clones, 60% to 85% recorded once. The chain combines TRBV15 with TRBJ1-2, with D maybe TRBD1 (5 bases). The sample consisted of PBMCs. The TCR originated in a man aged 18 to 30 in good health and CMV-seronegative. The CDR3 sequence is CATSKPQGDGYTF. As DNA, the CDR3 is TGTGCCACCAGCAAGCCCCAGGGTGATGGCTACACCTTC.